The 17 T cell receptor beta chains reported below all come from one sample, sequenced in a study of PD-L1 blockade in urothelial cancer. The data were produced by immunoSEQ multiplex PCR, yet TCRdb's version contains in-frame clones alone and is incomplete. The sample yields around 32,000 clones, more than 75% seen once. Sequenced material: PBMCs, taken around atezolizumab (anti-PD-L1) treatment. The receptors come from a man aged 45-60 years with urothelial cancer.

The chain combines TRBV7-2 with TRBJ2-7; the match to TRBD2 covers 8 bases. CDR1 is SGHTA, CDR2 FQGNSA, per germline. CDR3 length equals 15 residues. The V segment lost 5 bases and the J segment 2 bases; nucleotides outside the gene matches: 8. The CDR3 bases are TGTGCCAGCAGCACCCGAGCGGGAGTCCCCTACGAGCAGTACTTC. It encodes CASSTRAGVPYEQYF.

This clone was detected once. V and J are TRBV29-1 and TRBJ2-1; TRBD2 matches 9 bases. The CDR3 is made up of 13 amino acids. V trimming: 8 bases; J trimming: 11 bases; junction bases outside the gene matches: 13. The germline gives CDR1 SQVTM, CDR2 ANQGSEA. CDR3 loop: CSYILAGRDKQFF. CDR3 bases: TGCAGCTATATCCTAGCGGGGAGAGATAAGCAGTTCTTC.

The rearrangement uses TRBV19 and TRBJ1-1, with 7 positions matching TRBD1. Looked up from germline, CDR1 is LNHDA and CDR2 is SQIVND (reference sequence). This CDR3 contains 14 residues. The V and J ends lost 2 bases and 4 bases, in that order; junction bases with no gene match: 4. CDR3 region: CASSISTGATEAFF. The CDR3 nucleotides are TGTGCCAGTAGTATATCCACAGGGGCCACTGAAGCTTTCTTT.

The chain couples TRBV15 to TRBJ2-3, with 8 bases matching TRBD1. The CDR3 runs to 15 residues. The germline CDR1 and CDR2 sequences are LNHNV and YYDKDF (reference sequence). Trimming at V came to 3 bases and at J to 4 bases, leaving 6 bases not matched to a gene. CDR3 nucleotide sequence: TGTGCCACCAGCAGCGGACAGGGTTCGGCAGATACGCAGTATTTT. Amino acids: CATSSGQGSADTQYF.

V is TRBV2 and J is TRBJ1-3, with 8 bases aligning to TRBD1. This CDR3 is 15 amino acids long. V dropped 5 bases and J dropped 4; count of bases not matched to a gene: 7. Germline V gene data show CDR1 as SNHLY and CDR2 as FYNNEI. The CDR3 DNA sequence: TGTGCCAGCAGTCCCGGGACAGGTACCGGAAACACCATATATTTT. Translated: CASSPGTGTGNTIYF.

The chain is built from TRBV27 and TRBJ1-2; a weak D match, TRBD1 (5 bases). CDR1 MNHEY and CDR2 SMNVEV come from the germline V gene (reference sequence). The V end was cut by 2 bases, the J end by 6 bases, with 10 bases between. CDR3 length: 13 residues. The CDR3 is CASSLLSGDGYTF. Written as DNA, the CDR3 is TGTGCCAGCAGTTTACTGTCGGGGGATGGCTACACCTTC.

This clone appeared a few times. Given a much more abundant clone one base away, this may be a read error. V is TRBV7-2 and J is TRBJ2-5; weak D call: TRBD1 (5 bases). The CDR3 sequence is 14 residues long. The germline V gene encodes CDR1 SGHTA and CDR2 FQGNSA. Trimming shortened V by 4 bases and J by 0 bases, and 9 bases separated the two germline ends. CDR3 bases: TGTGCCAGCAGCTACCGACAGTACCAAGAGACCCAGTACTTC. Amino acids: CASSYRQYQETQYF.

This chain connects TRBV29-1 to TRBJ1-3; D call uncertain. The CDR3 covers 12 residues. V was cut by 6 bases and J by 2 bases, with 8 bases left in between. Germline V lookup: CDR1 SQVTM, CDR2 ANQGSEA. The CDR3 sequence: CSVTGPGNTIYF. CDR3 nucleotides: TGCAGCGTGACTGGCCCTGGAAACACCATATATTTT. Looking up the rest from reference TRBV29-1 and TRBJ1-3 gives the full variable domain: SAVISQKPSRDICQRGTSLTIQCQVDSQVTMMFWYRQQPGQSLTLIATANQGSEATYESGFVIDKFPISRPNLTFSTLTVSNMSPEDSSIYLCSVTGPGNTIYFGEGSWLTVV.

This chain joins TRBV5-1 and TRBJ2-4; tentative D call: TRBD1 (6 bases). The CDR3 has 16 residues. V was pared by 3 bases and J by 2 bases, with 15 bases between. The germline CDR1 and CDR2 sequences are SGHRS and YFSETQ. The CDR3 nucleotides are TGCGCCAGCAGCTCCTACAGGGACATGACCAAAAACATTCAGTACTTC. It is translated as CASSSYRDMTKNIQYF.

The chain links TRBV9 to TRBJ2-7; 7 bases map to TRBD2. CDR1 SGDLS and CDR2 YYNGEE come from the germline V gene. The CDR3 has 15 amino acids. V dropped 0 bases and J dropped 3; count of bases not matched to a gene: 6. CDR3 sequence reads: CASSVGLADNYEQYF. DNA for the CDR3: TGTGCCAGCAGCGTAGGGCTAGCGGATAACTACGAGCAGTACTTC.

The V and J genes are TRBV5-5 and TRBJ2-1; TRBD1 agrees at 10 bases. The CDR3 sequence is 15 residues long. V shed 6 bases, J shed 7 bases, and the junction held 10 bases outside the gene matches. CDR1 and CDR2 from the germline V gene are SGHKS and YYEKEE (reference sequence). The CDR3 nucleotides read TGTGCCAGCACCGGACCGGGACAGGGGTCGAATGAGCAGTTCTTC. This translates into CASTGPGQGSNEQFF.

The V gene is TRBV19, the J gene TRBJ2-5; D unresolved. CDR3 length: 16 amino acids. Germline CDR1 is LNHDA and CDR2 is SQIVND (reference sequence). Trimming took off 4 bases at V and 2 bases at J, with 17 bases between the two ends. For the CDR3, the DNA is TGTGCCAGTAGTAACCGACACCCTTATGCACAAGAGACCCAGTACTTC. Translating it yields CASSNRHPYAQETQYF.

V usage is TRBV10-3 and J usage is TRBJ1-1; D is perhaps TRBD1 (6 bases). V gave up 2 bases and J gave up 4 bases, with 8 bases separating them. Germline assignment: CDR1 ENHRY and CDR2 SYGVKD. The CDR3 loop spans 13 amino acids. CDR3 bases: TGTGCCATCAGTGAGACAGGGCCCACTGAAGCTTTCTTT. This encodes CAISETGPTEAFF.

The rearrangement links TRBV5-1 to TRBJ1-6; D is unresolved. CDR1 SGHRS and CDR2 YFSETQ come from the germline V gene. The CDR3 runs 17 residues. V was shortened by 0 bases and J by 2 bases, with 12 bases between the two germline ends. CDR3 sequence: CASSLESGGPYNSPLHF. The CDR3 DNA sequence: TGCGCCAGCAGCTTGGAGTCAGGTGGTCCCTATAATTCACCCCTCCACTTT. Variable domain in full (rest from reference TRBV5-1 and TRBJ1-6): KAGVTQTPRYLIKTRGQQVTLSCSPISGHRSVSWYQQTPGQGLQFLFEYFSETQRNKGNFPGRFSGRQFSNSRSEMNVSTLELGDSALYLCASSLESGGPYNSPLHFGNGTRLTVT.

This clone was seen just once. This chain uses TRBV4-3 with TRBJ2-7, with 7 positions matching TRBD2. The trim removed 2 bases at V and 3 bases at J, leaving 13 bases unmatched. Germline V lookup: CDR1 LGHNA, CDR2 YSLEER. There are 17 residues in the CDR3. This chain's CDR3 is CASSQSYASGFHYEQYF. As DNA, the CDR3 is TGCGCCAGCAGCCAATCCTACGCTAGCGGATTCCACTACGAGCAGTACTTC.

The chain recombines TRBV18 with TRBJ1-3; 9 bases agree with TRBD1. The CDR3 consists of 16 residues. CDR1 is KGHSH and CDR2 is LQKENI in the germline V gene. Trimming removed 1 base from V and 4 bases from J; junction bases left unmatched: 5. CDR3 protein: CASSPQNRGLGNTIYF. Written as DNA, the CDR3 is TGTGCCAGCTCACCACAGAACAGGGGGCTGGGAAACACCATATATTTT. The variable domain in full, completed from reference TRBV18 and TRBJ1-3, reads NAGVMQNPRHLVRRRGQEARLRCSPMKGHSHVYWYRQLPEEGLKFMVYLQKENIIDESGMPKERFSAEFPKEGPSILRIQQVVRGDSAAYFCASSPQNRGLGNTIYFGEGSWLTVV.

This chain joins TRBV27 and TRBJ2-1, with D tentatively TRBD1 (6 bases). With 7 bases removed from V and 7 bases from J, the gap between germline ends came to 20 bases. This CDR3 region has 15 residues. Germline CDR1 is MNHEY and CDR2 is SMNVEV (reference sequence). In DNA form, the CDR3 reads TGTGCCAGCAACCCCGACAGGATTAGGGGGAATGAGCAGTTCTTC. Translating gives CASNPDRIRGNEQFF.